A selection of T cell receptor beta chains follows, all from one sample in a study of T cell changes during pregnancy in multiple sclerosis. Profiled with immunoSEQ multiplex PCR; TCRdb holds only in-frame clones, not every one. The table includes under 50,000 clones, around 92% detected once. The sequences come from CD8+ T cells from peripheral blood mononuclear cells, collected before pregnancy. These receptors were obtained from a female donor with multiple sclerosis, enrolled in a pregnancy study. Each CDR3 is given with its conserved first and last residue. The order of the fields is J gene, D gene, V gene, clone size, CDR3 DNA, CDR3 protein. D genes are given only for firm matches. Where a row states a size, it is once, few, many or the class of an expanded clone; other rows omit it.

j_call: TRBJ2-7; d_call: TRBD2; v_call: TRBV7-2; clone_size: -; cdr3_nt: TGTGCCAGCAGCCCCGGACTAGTCACAAGCGAGCAGTACTTC; cdr3_aa: CASSPGLVTSEQYF
j_call: TRBJ2-7; d_call: TRBD1; v_call: TRBV6-6; clone_size: -; cdr3_nt: TGTGCCAGCAGTTACGAGGGACAGGGCGGGGCCCACGAGCAGTACTTC; cdr3_aa: CASSYEGQGGAHEQYF
j_call: TRBJ2-7; d_call: TRBD1; v_call: TRBV4-2; clone_size: -; cdr3_nt: TGTGCCAGCAGCCAAGATGGAGCCGGGACAGGGCGCGAGCAGTACTTC; cdr3_aa: CASSQDGAGTGREQYF
j_call: TRBJ2-2; d_call: TRBD2; v_call: TRBV4-2; clone_size: -; cdr3_nt: TGTGCCAGCAGCCAAGATGGAGGGAGGGGTGGCGGGGAGCTGTTTTTT; cdr3_aa: CASSQDGGRGGGELFF
j_call: TRBJ1-1; d_call: -; v_call: TRBV12-5; clone_size: -; cdr3_nt: TGTGCTAGTGGTTTGTGGGGGGTCGGCACTGAAGCTTTCTTT; cdr3_aa: CASGLWGVGTEAFF
j_call: TRBJ2-3; d_call: TRBD2; v_call: TRBV28; clone_size: once; cdr3_nt: TGTGCCAGCAGTTCCGGACTAGCGGGGGGGGTGAGCACAGATACGCAGTATTTT; cdr3_aa: CASSSGLAGGVSTDTQYF
j_call: TRBJ1-2; d_call: TRBD1; v_call: TRBV19; clone_size: -; cdr3_nt: TGTGCCAGTAGTACCCAGCGGGACAGGGGGCGGACAAACCCGGATAACTATGGCTACACCTTC; cdr3_aa: CASSTQRDRGRTNPDNYGYTF
j_call: TRBJ2-6; d_call: TRBD1; v_call: TRBV5-5; clone_size: -; cdr3_nt: TGTGCCAGCAGACTCGGGACAGGGGGAAGCTCTGGGGCCAACGTCCTGACTTTC; cdr3_aa: CASRLGTGGSSGANVLTF
j_call: TRBJ2-7; d_call: TRBD1; v_call: TRBV6-6; clone_size: -; cdr3_nt: TGTGCCAGCAGCTACCGGGACAGCACCTACGAGCAGTACTTC; cdr3_aa: CASSYRDSTYEQYF
j_call: TRBJ2-1; d_call: -; v_call: TRBV2; clone_size: -; cdr3_nt: TGTGCCAGCAGGATTACGGGGGAGCGGGATGAGCAGTTCTTC; cdr3_aa: CASRITGERDEQFF
j_call: TRBJ2-1; d_call: -; v_call: TRBV2; clone_size: -; cdr3_nt: TGTGCCAGCACAGACATAAGCTCCTACAATGAGCAGTTCTTC; cdr3_aa: CASTDISSYNEQFF
j_call: TRBJ2-4; d_call: TRBD1; v_call: TRBV2; clone_size: -; cdr3_nt: TGTGCCAGCAGGACAGGGGAATGGTTGGCCAAAAACATTCAGTACTTC; cdr3_aa: CASRTGEWLAKNIQYF
j_call: TRBJ1-1; d_call: -; v_call: TRBV27; clone_size: -; cdr3_nt: TGTGCCAGCAGTTTATCTGGGCCCTACGGGGGCACTGAAGCTTTCTTT; cdr3_aa: CASSLSGPYGGTEAFF
j_call: TRBJ2-2; d_call: -; v_call: TRBV7-3; clone_size: -; cdr3_nt: TGTGCCAGCAGCCTCAGCGGGGAGCTGTTTTTT; cdr3_aa: CASSLSGELFF
j_call: TRBJ1-1; d_call: -; v_call: TRBV13; clone_size: -; cdr3_nt: TGTGCCAGCAGCTCCGGGGAGGGGGAAGAGGCTGAAGCTTTCTTT; cdr3_aa: CASSSGEGEEAEAFF
j_call: TRBJ2-7; d_call: TRBD2; v_call: TRBV28; clone_size: -; cdr3_nt: TGTGCCAGCACCCCCGCCGGGGCTAGCGGGGATCGACCCTACGAGCAGTACTTC; cdr3_aa: CASTPAGASGDRPYEQYF
j_call: TRBJ1-2; d_call: -; v_call: TRBV2; clone_size: -; cdr3_nt: TGTGCCAGCATCCAGTATGGCTACACCTTC; cdr3_aa: CASIQYGYTF
j_call: TRBJ2-2; d_call: TRBD2; v_call: TRBV7-2; clone_size: -; cdr3_nt: TGTGCCAGCAGCCGCAGCGGGGGAGACACCGGGGAGCTGTTTTTT; cdr3_aa: CASSRSGGDTGELFF
j_call: TRBJ1-2; d_call: -; v_call: TRBV27; clone_size: -; cdr3_nt: TGTGCCAGCAGTTTAAGGTGGGGAGCGCACTATGGCTACACCTTC; cdr3_aa: CASSLRWGAHYGYTF
j_call: TRBJ2-1; d_call: -; v_call: TRBV30; clone_size: -; cdr3_nt: TGTGCCTGGAGCCTAGCTGGATACAATGAGCAGTTCTTC; cdr3_aa: CAWSLAGYNEQFF
j_call: TRBJ1-2; d_call: TRBD1; v_call: TRBV4-1; clone_size: -; cdr3_nt: TGCGCCAGCAGCCAAATTACAGGGGATGGCTACACCTTC; cdr3_aa: CASSQITGDGYTF
j_call: TRBJ2-2; d_call: TRBD2; v_call: TRBV4-1; clone_size: -; cdr3_nt: TGCGCCAGCAGCCAAGAGTCCCGGGCGGGGGGAGTATATACCGGGGAGCTGTTTTTT; cdr3_aa: CASSQESRAGGVYTGELFF
j_call: TRBJ1-1; d_call: -; v_call: TRBV27; clone_size: -; cdr3_nt: TGTGCCAGCAGTTTTGGCGTGAGGACTGAAGCTTTCTTT; cdr3_aa: CASSFGVRTEAFF
j_call: TRBJ2-4; d_call: TRBD1; v_call: TRBV19; clone_size: -; cdr3_nt: TGTGCCAGAACCCCTCCGACAGGGTTAGCCAAAAACATTCAGTACTTC; cdr3_aa: CARTPPTGLAKNIQYF
j_call: TRBJ2-4; d_call: -; v_call: TRBV6-1; clone_size: -; cdr3_nt: TGTGCCAGCAGTGAGAAGGGGATCCTAGCCAAAAACATTCAGTACTTC; cdr3_aa: CASSEKGILAKNIQYF
j_call: TRBJ1-2; d_call: TRBD1; v_call: TRBV6-1; clone_size: -; cdr3_nt: TGTGCCAGCAGTGCGACAGGGGGCTTGCGGAACGGCTACACCTTC; cdr3_aa: CASSATGGLRNGYTF
j_call: TRBJ2-7; d_call: -; v_call: TRBV5-1; clone_size: -; cdr3_nt: TGCGCCAGCAGCTTGAAGGGGATAAGCTCCTACGAGCAGTACTTC; cdr3_aa: CASSLKGISSYEQYF
j_call: TRBJ1-5; d_call: -; v_call: TRBV7-3; clone_size: -; cdr3_nt: TGTGCCAGCAGGGCCGGACAGACCAATCAGCCCCAGCATTTT; cdr3_aa: CASRAGQTNQPQHF
j_call: TRBJ1-6; d_call: TRBD1; v_call: TRBV5-4; clone_size: -; cdr3_nt: TGTGCCAGCAGCTCCCGGGACAGTAGTTCACCCCTCCACTTT; cdr3_aa: CASSSRDSSSPLHF
j_call: TRBJ1-4; d_call: TRBD1; v_call: TRBV27; clone_size: -; cdr3_nt: TGTGCCAGCAGTAGACAGGGGGAAAAACTGTTTTTT; cdr3_aa: CASSRQGEKLFF
j_call: TRBJ1-1; d_call: TRBD1; v_call: TRBV14; clone_size: once; cdr3_nt: TGTGCCAGCAGCGCCCGGACAGGGATGGCTGAAGCTTTCTTT; cdr3_aa: CASSARTGMAEAFF
j_call: TRBJ2-1; d_call: -; v_call: TRBV6-5; clone_size: -; cdr3_nt: TGTGCCAGAAGCGCGAGGGTAAGGAACAATGAGCAGTTCTTC; cdr3_aa: CARSARVRNNEQFF
j_call: TRBJ1-4; d_call: -; v_call: TRBV2; clone_size: few; cdr3_nt: TGTGCCATCTTGTACAGGGAAGATGAAAAACTGTTTTTT; cdr3_aa: CAILYREDEKLFF
j_call: TRBJ2-7; d_call: -; v_call: TRBV30; clone_size: -; cdr3_nt: TGTGCCTGGAGTGCGGGAACAGGGTCGAACGAGCAGTACTTC; cdr3_aa: CAWSAGTGSNEQYF
j_call: TRBJ1-6; d_call: -; v_call: TRBV7-8; clone_size: -; cdr3_nt: TGTGCCAGCAGCTTGAGGGGCGTGTGGGGGGAGAAGAATTCACCCCTCCACTTT; cdr3_aa: CASSLRGVWGEKNSPLHF
j_call: TRBJ1-1; d_call: -; v_call: TRBV12-5; clone_size: few; cdr3_nt: TGTGCTAGTGGTTGGGGGGGAACTGAAGCTTTCTTT; cdr3_aa: CASGWGGTEAFF
j_call: TRBJ1-1; d_call: -; v_call: TRBV6-1; clone_size: medium-sized; cdr3_nt: TGTGCCAGCAGTGAATATATTGGGGGGGTGAACACTGAAGCTTTCTTT; cdr3_aa: CASSEYIGGVNTEAFF
j_call: TRBJ2-5; d_call: TRBD2; v_call: TRBV9; clone_size: -; cdr3_nt: TGTGCCAGCAGCCCGCGAGGGACTAGTGAGACCCAGTACTTC; cdr3_aa: CASSPRGTSETQYF
j_call: TRBJ2-2; d_call: -; v_call: TRBV9; clone_size: -; cdr3_nt: TGTGCCAGCAGCGTACCCAAAACAGGGAACACCGGGGAGCTGTTTTTT; cdr3_aa: CASSVPKTGNTGELFF
j_call: TRBJ2-3; d_call: TRBD1; v_call: TRBV27; clone_size: -; cdr3_nt: TGTGCCAGTGGACAGGGAGGAGGAACAGATACGCAGTATTTT; cdr3_aa: CASGQGGGTDTQYF
j_call: TRBJ2-1; d_call: -; v_call: TRBV6-5; clone_size: -; cdr3_nt: TGTGCCAGCAGTTACTCCGGGACAAGCAATGAGCAGTTCTTC; cdr3_aa: CASSYSGTSNEQFF